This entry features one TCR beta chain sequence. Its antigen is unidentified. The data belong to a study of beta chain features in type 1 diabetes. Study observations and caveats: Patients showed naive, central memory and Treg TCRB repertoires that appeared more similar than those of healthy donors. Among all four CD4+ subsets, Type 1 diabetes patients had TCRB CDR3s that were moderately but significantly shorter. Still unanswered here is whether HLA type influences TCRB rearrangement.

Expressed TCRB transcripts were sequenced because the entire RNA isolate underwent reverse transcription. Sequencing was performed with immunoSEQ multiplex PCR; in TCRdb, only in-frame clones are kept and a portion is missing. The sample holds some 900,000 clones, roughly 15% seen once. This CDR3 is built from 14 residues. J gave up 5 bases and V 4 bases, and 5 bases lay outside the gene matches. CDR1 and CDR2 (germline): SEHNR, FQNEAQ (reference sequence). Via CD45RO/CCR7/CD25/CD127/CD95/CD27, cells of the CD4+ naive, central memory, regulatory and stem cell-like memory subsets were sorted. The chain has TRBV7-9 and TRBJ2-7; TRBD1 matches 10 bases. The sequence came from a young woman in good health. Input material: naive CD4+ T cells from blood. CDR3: CASSWTGGRNEQYF. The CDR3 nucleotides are TGTGCCAGCAGCTGGACAGGGGGAAGGAACGAGCAGTACTTC.